This T cell receptor (beta chain) was captured by sequencing in a study of OX40 agonist ivuxolimab in advanced cancers. CDR1 SGDLS and CDR2 YYNGEE come from the germline V gene. The V gene lost 0 bases and the J gene lost 3 bases, with 11 bases spanning the gap. The CDR3 spans 15 residues. As concerns this clone: Its antigen is undetermined.

Study outcomes and limitations: Nonresponders included some who also had low normalized T-cell clonal expansion.

Data came from immunoSEQ multiplex PCR; TCRdb stores just in-frame clones and leaves some out. The repertoire consists of about 69,000 clones, with more than 85% occurring once and the leading ten covering 0.25% to 0.3%. The chain uses TRBV9 and TRBJ2-3; D uncertain. The receptor was derived from an adult with an advanced solid tumor such as melanoma, head and neck, liver or kidney cancer. Sequencing was performed on CD4+ or CD8+ T cells sorted from blood, taken in a trial of the OX40 agonist ivuxolimab. The chain's CDR3 is CASSVEASLTDTQYF. The CDR3 nucleotides read TGTGCCAGCAGCGTAGAGGCCAGCCTTACAGATACGCAGTATTTT.